Detailed here is one T cell receptor beta chain. Its target is not known. These data are taken from a study of T-cell memory formation after mild COVID-19. Whole-study findings and limits: Clones that contracted from day 15 to 85 had balanced CD4/CD8; later expanders were CD4+ biased. Chiefly within CM and EM were the contracting CD4+ clones; CD8+ ones were within EMRA.

From 5'RACE with constant-segment primers came TCR alpha and TCR beta cDNA libraries that carried sample barcodes and UMIs. TCRdb passed the 5' RACE reads through MiXCR, listing each CDR3 protein once. The profile shows 110,000 or so distinct CDR3 sequences, approximately 22% of them singletons. CDR1 LGHNA and CDR2 YNFKEQ come from the germline V gene. With 0 bases removed from V and 4 bases from J, the gap between germline ends came to 8 bases. The CDR3 is made up of 14 amino acids. The sequenced sample consisted of PBMCs or a T cell subset sorted from them (not recorded which). This chain links TRBV4-2 with TRBJ2-3; no clear D. The clonotype was recovered from a man aged 18 to 30 who had mild COVID-19 (a few samples of this study predate the infection). Cell type and time point are not known. CDR3 bases: TGTGCCAGCAGCCAAGATTGGCTTTCAGATACGCAGTATTTT. Amino acids: CASSQDWLSDTQYF.